A single sample is the source of the 5 T cell receptor beta chains below, sequenced in a study of shared clonotypes between healthy human individuals. CD45RO-negative CD8 cells positively selected for CCR7 made up the naive population, which excluded terminally differentiated effector memory CD45RA+ cells. This table comes from immunoSEQ multiplex PCR, and its TCRdb copy is limited to in-frame clones, with some not included. In the table there are millions of clones, around 96% of which are singletons. The sequenced sample was naive CD8+ T cells sorted from blood. The receptors were gathered from a man younger than 35 in good health.

The chain recombines TRBV4-3 with TRBJ2-7; D not certain. Germline CDR1 is LGHNA and CDR2 is YSLEER. The V end was cut by 0 bases, the J end by 2 bases, with 5 bases between. This CDR3 region has 13 residues. This CDR3 is CASSQEQTYEQYF. For the CDR3, the DNA is TGCGCCAGCAGCCAAGAACAAACCTACGAGCAGTACTTC.

In regard to this clone: The junction and the germline gene differ at one end; a read error may be behind it. V usage is TRBV5-1 and J usage is TRBJ2-7; the D gene is possibly TRBD1 (5 bases). CDR3 length: 13 amino acids. Germline CDR1 reads SGHRS; CDR2 reads YFSETQ. CDR3 DNA sequence: TGCGTCAGCAGCTCCCAGGGAACGTACGAGCAGTACTTC. Protein sequence: CVSSSQGTYEQYF.

The gene calls are TRBV7-9 and TRBJ2-5; D call uncertain. The ends were cut back, 1 base at V and 5 bases at J, with 11 bases in the middle. Germline V gene data show CDR1 as SEHNR and CDR2 as FQNEAQ (reference sequence). This CDR3 spans 14 amino acids. Written as DNA, the CDR3 is TGTGCCAGCAGCTTAGACGTAGGATGGGAGACCCAGTACTTC. This gives the protein CASSLDVGWETQYF.

This clone was observed a single time. The V call is TRBV19, the J call TRBJ2-7; 8 bases agree with TRBD1. This CDR3 is built from 14 residues. Trimming took 5 bases from V and 4 from J; bases not matched to a gene: 7. From germline, CDR1 is LNHDA and CDR2 SQIVND (reference sequence). CDR3 in amino acids: CASSADRVGYEQYF. CDR3 DNA sequence: TGTGCCAGTAGTGCGGACAGGGTAGGTTACGAGCAGTACTTC.

A single count supports this clone. The CDR3 reads CASSQEGDGAHEQYF. The CDR3, as DNA: TGCGCCAGCAGCCAAGAGGGGGACGGGGCCCATGAGCAGTACTTC. The rearrangement links TRBV4-1 to TRBJ2-7; D could derive from TRBD1 or TRBD2 (5 bases each). V lost 0 bases, J lost 7 bases, and 16 bases lay in between. The CDR3 has 15 residues. Looked up from germline, CDR1 is MGHRA and CDR2 is YSYEKL.